Only a few counts were recorded for the clone carrying this TCR beta chain. Its specificity is unknown. These data are taken from a study of blood T cells in healthy people across ages. Study-wide points: Reliance upon unsorted PBMCs precluded definitive naive versus antigen-experienced comparison.

This CDR3 has 19 amino acids. Looked up from germline, CDR1 is SGHVS and CDR2 is FNYEAQ. Trimming took 5 bases from V and 1 from J, leaving 21 bases between them. Combining a sample-barcoded 5' primer with a J-beta primer mix, a second PCR ran for roughly 6 to 12 cycles. Researchers report that a template-switch adaptor with 12 random nucleotides tagged each cDNA molecule. TCRdb re-called the 5' RACE reads through MiXCR, storing one row per CDR3 protein. This table holds around 900,000 distinct CDR3 sequences, roughly 47% found once. Material for sequencing was blood. This TCR was recovered from a woman in her sixties or seventies in good health. The chain carries TRBV7-6 and TRBJ2-6; maybe TRBD2 (5 bases). The CDR3 region is CASSPLSEEVESGANVLTF. The CDR3 bases are TGTGCCAGCAGCCCACTATCCGAGGAGGTAGAGTCTGGGGCCAACGTCCTGACTTTC.